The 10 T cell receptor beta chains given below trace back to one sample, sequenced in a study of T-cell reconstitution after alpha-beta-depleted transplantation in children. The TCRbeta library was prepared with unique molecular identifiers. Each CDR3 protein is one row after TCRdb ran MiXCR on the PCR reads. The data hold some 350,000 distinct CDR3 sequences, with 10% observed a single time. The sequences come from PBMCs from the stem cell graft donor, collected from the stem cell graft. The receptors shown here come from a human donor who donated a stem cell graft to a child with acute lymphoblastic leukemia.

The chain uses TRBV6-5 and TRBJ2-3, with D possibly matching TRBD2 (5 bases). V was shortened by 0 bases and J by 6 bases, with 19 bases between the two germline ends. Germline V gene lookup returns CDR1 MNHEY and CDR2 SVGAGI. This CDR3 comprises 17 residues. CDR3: CASSYSIGGLARDTQYF. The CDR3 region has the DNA TGTGCCAGCAGTTACTCGATTGGCGGACTCGCACGTGATACGCAGTATTTT.

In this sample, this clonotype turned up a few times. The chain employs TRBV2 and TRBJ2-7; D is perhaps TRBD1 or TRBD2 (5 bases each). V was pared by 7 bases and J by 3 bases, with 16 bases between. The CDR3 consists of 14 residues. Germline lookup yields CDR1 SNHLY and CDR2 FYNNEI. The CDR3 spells CASKVQRGGYEQYF. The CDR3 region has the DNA TGTGCCAGCAAAGTACAACGGGGCGGCTACGAGCAGTACTTC.

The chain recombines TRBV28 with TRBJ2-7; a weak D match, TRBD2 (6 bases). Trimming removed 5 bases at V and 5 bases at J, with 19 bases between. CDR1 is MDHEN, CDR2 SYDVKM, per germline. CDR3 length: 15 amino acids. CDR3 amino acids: CASSPGTGFGDEQYF. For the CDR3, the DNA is TGTGCCAGCAGTCCCGGGACTGGGTTTGGGGACGAGCAGTACTTC.

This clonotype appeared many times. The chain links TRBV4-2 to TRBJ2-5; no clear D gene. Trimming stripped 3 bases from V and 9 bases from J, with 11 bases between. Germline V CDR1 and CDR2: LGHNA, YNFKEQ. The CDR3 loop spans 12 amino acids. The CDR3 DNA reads TGTGCCAGCAGCCAGGGCCAAGAAGCCCAGTACTTC. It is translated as CASSQGQEAQYF.

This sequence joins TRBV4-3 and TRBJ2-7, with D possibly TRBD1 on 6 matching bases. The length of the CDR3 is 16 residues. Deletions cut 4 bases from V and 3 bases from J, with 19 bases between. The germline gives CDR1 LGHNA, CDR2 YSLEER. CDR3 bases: TGCGCCAGCAGCCGAGACCATGGGCAGGGGCGCTACGAGCAGTACTTC. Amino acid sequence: CASSRDHGQGRYEQYF.

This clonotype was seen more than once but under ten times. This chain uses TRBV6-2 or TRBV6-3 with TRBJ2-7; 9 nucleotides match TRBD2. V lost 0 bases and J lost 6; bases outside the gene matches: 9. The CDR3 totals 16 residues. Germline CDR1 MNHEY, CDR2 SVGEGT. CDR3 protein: CASSYSRLAGVSEQYF. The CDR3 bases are TGTGCCAGCAGTTACTCGAGGTTAGCGGGAGTTAGCGAGCAGTACTTC.

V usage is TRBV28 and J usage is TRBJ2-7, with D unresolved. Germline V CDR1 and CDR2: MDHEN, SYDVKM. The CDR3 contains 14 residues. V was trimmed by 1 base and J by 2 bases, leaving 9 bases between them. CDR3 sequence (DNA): TGTGCCAGCAGTTTATTTGGGGTAACCTACGAGCAGTACTTC. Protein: CASSLFGVTYEQYF. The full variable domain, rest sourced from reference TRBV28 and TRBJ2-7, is DVKVTQSSRYLVKRTGEKVFLECVQDMDHENMFWYRQDPGLGLRLIYFSYDVKMKEKGDIPEGYSVSREKKERFSLILESASTNQTSMYLCASSLFGVTYEQYFGPGTRLTVT.

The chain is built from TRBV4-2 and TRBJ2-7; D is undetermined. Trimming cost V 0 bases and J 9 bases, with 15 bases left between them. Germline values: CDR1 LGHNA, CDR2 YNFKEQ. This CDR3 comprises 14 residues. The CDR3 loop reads CASSQDLGISGQYF. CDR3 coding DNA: TGTGCCAGCAGCCAAGACCTCGGAATCTCCGGGCAGTACTTC.

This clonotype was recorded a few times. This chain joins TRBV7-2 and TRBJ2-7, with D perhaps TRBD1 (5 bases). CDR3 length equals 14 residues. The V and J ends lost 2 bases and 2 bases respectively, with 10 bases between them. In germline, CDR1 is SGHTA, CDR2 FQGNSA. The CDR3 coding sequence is TGTGCCAGCAGCTTATACAGGAGTCCCTACGAGCAGTACTTC. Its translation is CASSLYRSPYEQYF.

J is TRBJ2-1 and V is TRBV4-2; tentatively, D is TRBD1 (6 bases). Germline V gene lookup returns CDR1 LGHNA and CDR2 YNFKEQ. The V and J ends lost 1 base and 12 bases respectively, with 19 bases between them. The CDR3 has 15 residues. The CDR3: CASSQAEEGQGLQFF. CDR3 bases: TGTGCCAGCAGCCAAGCCGAAGAGGGACAAGGTTTGCAGTTCTTC.